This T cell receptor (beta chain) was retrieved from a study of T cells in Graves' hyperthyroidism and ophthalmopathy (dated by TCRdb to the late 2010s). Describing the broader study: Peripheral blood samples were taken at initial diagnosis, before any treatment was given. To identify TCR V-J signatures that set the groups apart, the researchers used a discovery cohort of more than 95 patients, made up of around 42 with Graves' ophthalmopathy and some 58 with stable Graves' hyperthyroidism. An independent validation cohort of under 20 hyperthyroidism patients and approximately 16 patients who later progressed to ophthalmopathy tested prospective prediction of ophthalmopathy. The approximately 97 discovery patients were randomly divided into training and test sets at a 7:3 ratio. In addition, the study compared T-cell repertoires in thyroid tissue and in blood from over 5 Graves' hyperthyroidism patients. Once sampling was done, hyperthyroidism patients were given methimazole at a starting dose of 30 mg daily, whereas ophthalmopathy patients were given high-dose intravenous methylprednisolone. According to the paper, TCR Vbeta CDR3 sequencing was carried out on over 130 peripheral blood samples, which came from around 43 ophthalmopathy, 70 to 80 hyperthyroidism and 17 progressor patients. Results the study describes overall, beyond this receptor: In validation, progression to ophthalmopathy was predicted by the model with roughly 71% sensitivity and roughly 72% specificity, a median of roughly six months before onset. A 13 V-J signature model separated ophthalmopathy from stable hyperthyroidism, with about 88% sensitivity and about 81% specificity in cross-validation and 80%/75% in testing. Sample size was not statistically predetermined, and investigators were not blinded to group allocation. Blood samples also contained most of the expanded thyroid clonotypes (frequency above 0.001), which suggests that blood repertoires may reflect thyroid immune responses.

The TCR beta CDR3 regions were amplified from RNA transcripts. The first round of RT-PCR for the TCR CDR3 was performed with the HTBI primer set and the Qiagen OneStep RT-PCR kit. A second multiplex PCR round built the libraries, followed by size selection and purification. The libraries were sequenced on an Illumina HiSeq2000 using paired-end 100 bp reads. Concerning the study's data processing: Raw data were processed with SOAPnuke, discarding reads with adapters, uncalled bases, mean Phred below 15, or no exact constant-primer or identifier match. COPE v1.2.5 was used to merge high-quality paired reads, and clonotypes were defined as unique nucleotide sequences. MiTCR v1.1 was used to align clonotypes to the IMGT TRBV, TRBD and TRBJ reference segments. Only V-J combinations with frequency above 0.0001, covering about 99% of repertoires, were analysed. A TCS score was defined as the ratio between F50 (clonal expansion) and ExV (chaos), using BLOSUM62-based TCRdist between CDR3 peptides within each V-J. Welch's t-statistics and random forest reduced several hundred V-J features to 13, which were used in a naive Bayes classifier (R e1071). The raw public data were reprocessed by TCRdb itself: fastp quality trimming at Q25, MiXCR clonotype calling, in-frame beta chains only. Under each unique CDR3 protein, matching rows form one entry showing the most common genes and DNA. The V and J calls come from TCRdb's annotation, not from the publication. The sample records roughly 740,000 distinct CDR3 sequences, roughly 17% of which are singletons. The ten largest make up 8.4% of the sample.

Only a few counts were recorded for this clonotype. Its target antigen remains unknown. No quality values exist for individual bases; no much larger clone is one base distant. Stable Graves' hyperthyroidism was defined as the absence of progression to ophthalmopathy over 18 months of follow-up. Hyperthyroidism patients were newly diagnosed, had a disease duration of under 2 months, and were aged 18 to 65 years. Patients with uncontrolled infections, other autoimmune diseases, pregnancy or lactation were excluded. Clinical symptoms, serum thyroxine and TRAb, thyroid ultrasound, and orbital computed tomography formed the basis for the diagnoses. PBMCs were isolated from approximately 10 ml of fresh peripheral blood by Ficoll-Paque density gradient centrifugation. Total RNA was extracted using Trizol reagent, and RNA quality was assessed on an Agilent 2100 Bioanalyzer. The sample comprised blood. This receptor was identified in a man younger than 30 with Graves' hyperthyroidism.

The CDR3 amino acid sequence is: CASSEDLAGYNEQFF. The sequenced DNA: TGTGCCAGCAGTGAAGATCTAGCGGGGTACAATGAGCAGTTCTTC. This chain is built from TRBV6-1 and TRBJ2-1; TRBD2 matches 9 bases in the middle. The CDR1 and CDR2 encoded by the germline V gene are MNHNS and SASEGT. The CDR3 goes from the cysteine to the phenylalanine over 15 residues. CDR3 DNA only is kept here, 45 bases in frame from base 1. Ends trimmed: V by 1 base, J by 4 bases; bases unmatched to a gene: 2.